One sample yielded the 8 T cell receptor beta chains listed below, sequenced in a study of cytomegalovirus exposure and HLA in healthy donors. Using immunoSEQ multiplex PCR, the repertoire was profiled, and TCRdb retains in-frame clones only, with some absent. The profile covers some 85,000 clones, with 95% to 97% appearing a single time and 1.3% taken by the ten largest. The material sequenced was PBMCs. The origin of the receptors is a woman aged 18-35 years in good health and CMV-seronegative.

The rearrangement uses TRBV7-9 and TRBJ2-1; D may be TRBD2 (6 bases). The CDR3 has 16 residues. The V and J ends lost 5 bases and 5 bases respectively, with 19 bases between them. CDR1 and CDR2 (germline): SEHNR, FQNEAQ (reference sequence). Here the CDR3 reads CASSPRPGLVDNEQFF. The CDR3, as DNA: TGTGCCAGCAGCCCCAGGCCGGGACTCGTTGACAATGAGCAGTTCTTC.

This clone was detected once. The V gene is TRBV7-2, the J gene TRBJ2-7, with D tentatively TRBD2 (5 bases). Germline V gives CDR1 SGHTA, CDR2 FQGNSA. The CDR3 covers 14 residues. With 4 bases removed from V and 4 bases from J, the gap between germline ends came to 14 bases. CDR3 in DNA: TGTGCCAGCAGCTCCCGTAATCTAGCATACGAGCAGTACTTC. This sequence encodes CASSSRNLAYEQYF.

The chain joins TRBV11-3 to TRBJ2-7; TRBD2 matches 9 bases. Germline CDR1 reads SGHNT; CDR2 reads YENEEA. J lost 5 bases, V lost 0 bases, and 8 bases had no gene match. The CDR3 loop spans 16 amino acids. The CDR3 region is CASSLETAGGPHEQYF. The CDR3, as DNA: TGTGCCAGCAGCTTAGAAACAGCGGGAGGCCCCCACGAGCAGTACTTC.

The CDR3 sequence: CASSPFDTLYEQYF. As DNA, the CDR3 is TGTGCCAGCTCACCATTCGACACCCTCTACGAGCAGTACTTC. This sequence joins TRBV18 and TRBJ2-7; D uncertain. V lost 2 bases to trimming and J lost 3 bases, with 11 bases between them. Germline-derived CDR1 and CDR2 are KGHSH and LQKENI. CDR3 length: 14 amino acids.

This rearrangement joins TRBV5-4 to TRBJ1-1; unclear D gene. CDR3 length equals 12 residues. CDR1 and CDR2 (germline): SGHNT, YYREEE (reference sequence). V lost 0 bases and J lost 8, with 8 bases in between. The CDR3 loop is CASSLVSGEAFF. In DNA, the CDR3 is TGTGCCAGCAGCTTGGTTTCGGGAGAAGCTTTCTTT.

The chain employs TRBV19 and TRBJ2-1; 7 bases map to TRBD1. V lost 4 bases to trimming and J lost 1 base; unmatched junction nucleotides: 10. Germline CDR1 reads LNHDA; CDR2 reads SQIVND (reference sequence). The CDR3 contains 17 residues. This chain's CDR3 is CASSTPTGSLSYNEQFF. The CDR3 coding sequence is TGTGCCAGTAGTACCCCGACAGGGTCCCTTTCCTACAATGAGCAGTTCTTC.

DNA for the CDR3: TGCGCCAGCAGTTTCACTAGCGGGAGGGCGGATGAGCAGTTCTTC. The encoded protein is CASSFTSGRADEQFF. The chain couples TRBV10-1 to TRBJ2-1; TRBD2 matches 13 bases. Germline trimming cut 5 bases from V and 8 bases from J; bases unmatched to any gene: 6. This CDR3 contains 15 residues. CDR1 WNHNN and CDR2 SYGVQD come from the germline V gene (reference sequence).

The CDR3 DNA follows: TGTGCCAGCAGCTCAGGTAGCGGGAGGGTCGGCAATACCAATGAGCAGTTCTTC. Encoded protein: CASSSGSGRVGNTNEQFF. This chain links TRBV11-2 with TRBJ2-1; 11 positions agree with TRBD2. CDR1 SGHAT and CDR2 FQNNGV come from the germline V gene. The CDR3 loop spans 18 amino acids. Germline trimming cut 4 bases from V and 6 bases from J; bases unmatched to any gene: 14.